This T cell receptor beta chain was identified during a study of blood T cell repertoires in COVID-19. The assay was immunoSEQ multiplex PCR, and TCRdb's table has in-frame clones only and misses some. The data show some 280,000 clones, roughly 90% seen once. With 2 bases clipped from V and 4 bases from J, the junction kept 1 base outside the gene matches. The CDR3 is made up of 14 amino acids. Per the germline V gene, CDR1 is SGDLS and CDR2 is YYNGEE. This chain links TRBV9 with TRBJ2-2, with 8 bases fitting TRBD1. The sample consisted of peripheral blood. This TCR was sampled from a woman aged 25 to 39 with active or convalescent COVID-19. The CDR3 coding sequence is TGTGCCAGCAGCGTCAGGGGGCTCACCGGGGAGCTGTTTTTT. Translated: CASSVRGLTGELFF.